This paragraph reports one T cell receptor (beta chain). Germline CDR1 KGHSH, CDR2 LQKENI. This CDR3 has 16 residues. V gave up 5 bases and J gave up 2 bases; unmatched junction bases: 9. In the source study's methods: Nucleated cell counts were estimated from reference gene primer amplification. Sequenced by immunoSEQ multiplex PCR; TCRdb stores in-frame clones only, minus some. V, J and clone size are taken as reported in that table, and D and trimming were inferred from the DNA itself. The data show approximately 190,000 clones, approximately 84% seen once. The record originates from a study of blood T cell repertoires in COVID-19. Study-wide context: Whether acute or convalescent, the COVID-19 samples came from the United States, Italy and Spain. PBMCs, B-cell-depleted T cells, or T cells were the source of the cDNA or gDNA that made up the material.

The sequencing input was peripheral blood. The clonotype originates from an older woman with active or convalescent COVID-19. V is TRBV18 and J is TRBJ2-3; TRBD1 matches at 8 bases. CDR3 sequence (DNA): TGTGCCAGCTCAAGTTCAGGACAGGGCTACACAGATACGCAGTATTTT. Encoded protein: CASSSSGQGYTDTQYF.